The 23 T cell receptor beta chains given below trace back to one sample, sequenced in a study of coeliac disease. Profiling relied on immunoSEQ multiplex PCR, and the TCRdb table lists in-frame clones only, not all of them. The sample includes several thousand clones, 66% seen only once; the top ten take 14%. Their recognized antigens are unknown. General observations from the study: Active celiac intraepithelial and lamina propria samples had lower TRB and TRG clonality than control samples.

The sample taken for sequencing was intraepithelial lymphocytes from the gut. These receptors were taken from a woman between 18 and 30 years old with active celiac disease.

The rearrangement uses TRBV10-3 and TRBJ2-3; D possibly corresponds to TRBD2 (5 bases). CDR1 is ENHRY and CDR2 is SYGVKD in the germline V gene. The CDR3 length is 12 residues. V gave up 6 bases and J gave up 1 base, with 5 bases separating them. CDR3 DNA: TGTGCCATCAGCGGGGGCACAGATACGCAGTATTTT. It specifies CAISGGTDTQYF.

V gene TRBV7-9 combines with J gene TRBJ2-3; weak D call: TRBD1 (6 bases). The germline CDR1 and CDR2 sequences are SEHNR and FQNEAQ (reference sequence). V was pared by 1 base and J by 2 bases, with 13 bases between. The CDR3 has 16 residues. This CDR3 is CASSLVWWTDTDTQYF. The CDR3 DNA follows: TGTGCCAGCAGCTTAGTGTGGTGGACAGACACAGATACGCAGTATTTT.

This chain connects TRBV9 to TRBJ2-1, with 8 bases identical to TRBD2. Germline assignment: CDR1 SGDLS and CDR2 YYNGEE. The CDR3 covers 16 residues. With V trimmed by 2 bases and J by 5 bases, 9 bases remained unmatched. CDR3 in amino acids: CASSVSDSGGNNEQFF. The CDR3 DNA reads TGTGCCAGCAGCGTCTCCGACAGCGGGGGAAACAATGAGCAGTTCTTC.

The rearrangement joins TRBV19 to TRBJ1-2, with a tentative D call TRBD1 (5 bases). Germline V gene sequence: CDR1 LNHDA, CDR2 SQIVND (reference sequence). V gave up 3 bases and J gave up 5 bases, with 10 bases separating them. CDR3 length: 13 amino acids. CDR3 residues: CASSIGQGYGYTF. The DNA for the CDR3 is TGTGCCAGTAGTATCGGGCAGGGTTATGGCTACACCTTC.

The table lists this clone with a few counts. The sample carries other DNA sequences with the same CDR3. The gene calls are TRBV5-1 and TRBJ1-5; D is undetermined. This CDR3 region has 14 residues. CDR1 is SGHRS and CDR2 is YFSETQ in the germline V gene. The germline V and J ends were trimmed by 0 bases and 3 bases, with 7 bases remaining between them. The CDR3 loop reads CASSLGEINQPQHF. The CDR3 DNA reads TGCGCCAGCAGCTTGGGGGAGATCAATCAGCCCCAGCATTTT.

This clone ranks as large. The V and J genes are TRBV28 and TRBJ1-5; D call uncertain. The CDR3 length is 16 residues. Germline V gene sequence: CDR1 MDHEN, CDR2 SYDVKM. The V and J ends lost 3 bases and 1 base respectively, with 13 bases between them. The CDR3 protein is CASSFYGEDSNQPQHF. CDR3 bases: TGTGCCAGCAGTTTTTATGGGGAGGACAGCAATCAGCCCCAGCATTTT.

This clone has only a few counts. The rearrangement links TRBV6-5 to TRBJ2-1; D is uncertain. With 7 bases removed from V and 5 bases from J, the gap between germline ends came to 15 bases. The CDR3 covers 14 residues. In germline, CDR1 is MNHEY, CDR2 SVGAGI. The CDR3 DNA is TGTGCCAGCACCCCTAGTTTGGGTAACAATGAGCAGTTCTTC. Amino acids: CASTPSLGNNEQFF.

The genes are TRBV9 and TRBJ2-5; 7 bases agree with TRBD2. The CDR3 sequence is 12 residues long. Germline trimming cut 4 bases from V and 4 bases from J; bases unmatched to any gene: 1. Germline loops: CDR1 SGDLS, CDR2 YYNGEE. Here the CDR3 reads CASSPGGETQYF. CDR3 nucleotide sequence: TGTGCCAGCAGCCCGGGGGGAGAGACCCAGTACTTC.

Only a few counts were recorded for this clone. The rearrangement uses TRBV6-5 and TRBJ2-1; 11 nucleotides align to TRBD2. This CDR3 is 15 amino acids long. Losses at the gene ends were 7 bases for V and 5 bases for J; bases not matched to a gene: 7. Germline CDR1 reads MNHEY; CDR2 reads SVGAGI. CDR3: CASTSLAGGHNEQFF. The CDR3 bases are TGTGCCAGCACCAGCCTAGCGGGGGGACACAATGAGCAGTTCTTC.

The table lists this clone with a few counts. The V gene is TRBV2, the J gene TRBJ1-6; D remains unclear. V was trimmed by 2 bases and J by 7 bases, leaving 9 bases between them. Germline V gene lookup returns CDR1 SNHLY and CDR2 FYNNEI. This CDR3 has 14 residues. CDR3: CASSERDENSPLHF. The CDR3 nucleotides are TGTGCCAGCAGTGAAAGAGATGAAAATTCACCCCTCCACTTT.

V usage is TRBV7-2 and J usage is TRBJ2-5, with a weak D call TRBD1 (5 bases). The germline V gene encodes CDR1 SGHTA and CDR2 FQGNSA. V was trimmed by 5 bases and J by 1 base, leaving 11 bases between them. The CDR3 spans 14 residues. In DNA form, the CDR3 reads TGTGCCAGCAGCCAAAGGGGTTTCCAAGAGACCCAGTACTTC. This translates into CASSQRGFQETQYF. The full variable domain, in which reference TRBV7-2 and TRBJ2-5 provide the parts outside the CDR3, is GAGVSQSPSNKVTEKGKDVELRCDPISGHTALYWYRQSLGQGLEFLIYFQGNSAPDKSGLPSDRFSAERTGGSVSTLTIQRTQQEDSAVYLCASSQRGFQETQYFGPGTRLLVL.

The chain employs TRBV5-1 and TRBJ1-3; 7 bases are a match to TRBD1. Germline-derived CDR1 and CDR2 are SGHRS and YFSETQ. This CDR3 region has 14 residues. V shed 3 bases, J shed 0 bases, and the junction held 0 bases outside the gene matches. This CDR3 is CASSWDSSGNTIYF. DNA for the CDR3: TGCGCCAGCAGCTGGGACAGCTCTGGAAACACCATATATTTT.

As concerns this clone: Distinct nucleotide sequences in the sample also encode this CDR3. This chain uses TRBV7-9 with TRBJ2-3; maybe TRBD1 (5 bases). This CDR3 has 19 residues. Trimming took off 0 bases at V and 0 bases at J, with 19 bases between the two ends. In germline, CDR1 is SEHNR, CDR2 FQNEAQ (reference sequence). CDR3 nucleotide sequence: TGTGCCAGCAGCTTAGCGTTCGACAGTATGTTTTCTAGCACAGATACGCAGTATTTT. Its translation: CASSLAFDSMFSSTDTQYF.

This clone was detected only a few times. The chain is built from TRBV20-1 and TRBJ1-1; a weak D match, TRBD1 (5 bases). V dropped 2 bases and J dropped 7 bases, with 8 bases sitting between them. The germline V gene encodes CDR1 DFQATT and CDR2 SNEGSKA (reference sequence). The CDR3 totals 11 residues. The CDR3 nucleotides read TGCAGTGCTAGATGGGACTTTGAAGCTTTCTTT. Translating it yields CSARWDFEAFF.

This clone was picked up a small number of times. The rearrangement joins TRBV11-2 to TRBJ2-1, with a possible D match to TRBD1 (6 bases). Germline CDR1 is SGHAT and CDR2 is FQNNGV. The length of the CDR3 is 11 residues. The germline V and J ends were trimmed by 8 bases and 9 bases, with 11 bases remaining between them. CDR3 sequence: CASLTGGEQFF. DNA for the CDR3: TGTGCCAGCCTGACAGGCGGTGAGCAGTTCTTC.

The chain couples TRBV6-6 to TRBJ2-3, with 12 bases identical to TRBD2. V was clipped by 2 bases and J by 6 bases; unmatched bases: 6. There are 16 residues in the CDR3. Germline values: CDR1 MNHNY, CDR2 SVGAGI (reference sequence). The CDR3 sequence: CASSYLTSGGRDTQYF. CDR3 sequence (DNA): TGTGCCAGCAGTTACCTGACTAGCGGGGGAAGGGATACGCAGTATTTT.

This chain connects TRBV30 to TRBJ2-7; D is possibly TRBD2 (6 bases). The CDR3 is made up of 13 amino acids. From germline, CDR1 is GTSNPN and CDR2 SVGIG (reference sequence). CDR3 sequence (DNA): TGCACGGGGAGCCAGGGACTCTCCTACGAGCAGTACGTC. It translates to CTGSQGLSYEQYV.

The rearrangement links TRBV5-1 to TRBJ2-3, with 11 bases aligning to TRBD2. The CDR3 loop spans 16 amino acids. V was pared by 4 bases and J by 6 bases, with 10 bases of the junction left unmatched. Germline V gives CDR1 SGHRS, CDR2 YFSETQ. The CDR3 region has the DNA TGCGCCAGCAGCACAAATAGCGGGGGGGCGAGCGATACGCAGTATTTT. As protein: CASSTNSGGASDTQYF. The whole variable domain, remainder taken from reference TRBV5-1 and TRBJ2-3, is KAGVTQTPRYLIKTRGQQVTLSCSPISGHRSVSWYQQTPGQGLQFLFEYFSETQRNKGNFPGRFSGRQFSNSRSEMNVSTLELGDSALYLCASSTNSGGASDTQYFGPGTRLTVL.

In its sample, this clone ranks as large. CDR3 loop: CASSLWRAEAFF. In DNA, the CDR3 is TGTGCCAGCAGCTTATGGAGGGCTGAAGCTTTCTTT. The gene calls are TRBV13 and TRBJ1-1; D gene uncertain. The V and J ends lost 2 bases and 6 bases respectively, with 7 bases between them. The CDR3 contains 12 residues. Germline V CDR1 and CDR2: PRHDT, FYEKMQ (reference sequence).

This clone ranks as large. The chain carries TRBV28 and TRBJ2-7; 7 positions agree with TRBD1. V lost 5 bases and J lost 7; bases outside the gene matches: 8. The germline V gene has CDR1 MDHEN and CDR2 SYDVKM. This CDR3 has 13 residues. The CDR3 is CASSTRDSGEQYV. The CDR3 DNA reads as TGTGCCAGCAGTACCCGGGACAGCGGTGAGCAGTACGTC.

The CDR3 sequence: CASSSSGQGNQPQHF. The CDR3 DNA reads TGTGCCAGCAGCTCTTCGGGACAGGGGAATCAGCCCCAGCATTTT. This chain joins TRBV4-2 and TRBJ1-5, with 10 bases matching TRBD1. Germline CDR1 is LGHNA and CDR2 is YNFKEQ. This CDR3 spans 15 amino acids. J gave up 4 bases and V 5 bases, and 5 bases lay outside the gene matches.

This clone ranks as medium-sized. V usage is TRBV28 and J usage is TRBJ1-5; no definite D call. V was pared by 7 bases and J by 3 bases, with 22 bases between. CDR3 size: 17 residues. Germline values: CDR1 MDHEN, CDR2 SYDVKM. For the CDR3, the DNA is TGTGCCAGCACCTTTTTTTACAGAAATATAGTCAATCAGCCCCAGCATTTT. The encoded protein is CASTFFYRNIVNQPQHF.

This chain connects TRBV5-1 to TRBJ2-7; D uncertain. The CDR3 spans 14 residues. V was trimmed by 1 base and J by 3 bases, leaving 11 bases between them. Germline CDR1 SGHRS, CDR2 YFSETQ. This CDR3 reads CASSLFPEDYEQYF. CDR3 in DNA: TGCGCCAGCAGCTTGTTTCCAGAGGACTACGAGCAGTACTTC.